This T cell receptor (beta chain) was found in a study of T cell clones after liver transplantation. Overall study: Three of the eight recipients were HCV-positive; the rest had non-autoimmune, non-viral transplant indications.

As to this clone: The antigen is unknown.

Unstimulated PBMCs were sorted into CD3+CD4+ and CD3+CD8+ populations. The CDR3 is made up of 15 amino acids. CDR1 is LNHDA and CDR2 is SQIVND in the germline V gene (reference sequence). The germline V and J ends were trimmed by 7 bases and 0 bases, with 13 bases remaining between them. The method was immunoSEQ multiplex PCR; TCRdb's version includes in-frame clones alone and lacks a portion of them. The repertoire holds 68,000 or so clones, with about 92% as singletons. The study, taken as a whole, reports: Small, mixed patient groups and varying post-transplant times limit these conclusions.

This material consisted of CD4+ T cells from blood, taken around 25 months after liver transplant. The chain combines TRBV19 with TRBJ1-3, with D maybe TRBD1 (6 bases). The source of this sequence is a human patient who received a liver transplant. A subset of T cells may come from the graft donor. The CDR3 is CASIGDNLSGNTIYF. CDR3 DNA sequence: TGTGCCAGTATCGGGGACAACCTCTCTGGAAACACCATATATTTT.